These T cell receptor beta chains were read from a single sample in a study of T cell changes during pregnancy in multiple sclerosis. The data were produced by immunoSEQ multiplex PCR, yet TCRdb's version contains in-frame clones alone and is incomplete. Here the sample spans 75,000 to 100,000 clones, about nine tenths being singletons. This sample comprised peripheral blood, obtained in the second trimester of pregnancy. The receptors were sampled from a female donor in good health, enrolled as a control in a pregnancy study. Each CDR3 is given with its conserved first and last residue. The order of the fields is V gene, clone size, D gene, J gene, CDR3 protein. A D gene is named only where the DNA matches it firmly. Only part of the rows carry a size: once, few, many, or a class if the clone is expanded.

v_call: TRBV19; clone_size: -; d_call: -; j_call: TRBJ2-1; cdr3_aa: CASTPFVGVTYNEQFF
v_call: TRBV28; clone_size: -; d_call: TRBD1; j_call: TRBJ1-2; cdr3_aa: CASSLVGRTGGRGYTF
v_call: TRBV18; clone_size: -; d_call: -; j_call: TRBJ1-1; cdr3_aa: CASSGTPNTEAFF
v_call: TRBV7-2; clone_size: -; d_call: TRBD1; j_call: TRBJ1-5; cdr3_aa: CASSSDREGNQPQHF
v_call: TRBV4-3; clone_size: -; d_call: -; j_call: TRBJ2-1; cdr3_aa: CASSQERKDEQFF
v_call: TRBV2; clone_size: -; d_call: TRBD1; j_call: TRBJ1-1; cdr3_aa: CASSGRTGSNTNTEAFF
v_call: TRBV6-5; clone_size: -; d_call: -; j_call: TRBJ2-1; cdr3_aa: CASIPHGGSYNEQFF
v_call: TRBV4-2; clone_size: -; d_call: -; j_call: TRBJ1-5; cdr3_aa: CASSQDRDNYQPQHF
v_call: TRBV6-1; clone_size: -; d_call: TRBD1; j_call: TRBJ1-5; cdr3_aa: CASSEGRGRWQPQHF
v_call: TRBV5-6; clone_size: -; d_call: -; j_call: TRBJ2-7; cdr3_aa: CASSLAQLEQYF
v_call: TRBV6-5; clone_size: -; d_call: -; j_call: TRBJ1-1; cdr3_aa: CASSSTTLNTEAFF
v_call: TRBV7-9; clone_size: -; d_call: TRBD1; j_call: TRBJ2-4; cdr3_aa: CASSPYPGQGRNIQYF
v_call: TRBV18; clone_size: -; d_call: -; j_call: TRBJ2-1; cdr3_aa: CASSPPNSAGLAVRDEQFF
v_call: TRBV5-1; clone_size: -; d_call: -; j_call: TRBJ1-2; cdr3_aa: CASSPQGLYGYTF
v_call: TRBV4-1; clone_size: -; d_call: TRBD1; j_call: TRBJ1-1; cdr3_aa: CASSQDGQGGYTEAFF
v_call: TRBV7-9; clone_size: -; d_call: TRBD2; j_call: TRBJ2-7; cdr3_aa: CASSLARGTEQYF
v_call: TRBV28; clone_size: -; d_call: TRBD2; j_call: TRBJ2-3; cdr3_aa: CGIGREEVSTDTQYF
v_call: TRBV9; clone_size: -; d_call: -; j_call: TRBJ2-3; cdr3_aa: CASSVSGDTQYF
v_call: TRBV2; clone_size: -; d_call: TRBD2; j_call: TRBJ2-1; cdr3_aa: CASSEATSGNEQFF
v_call: TRBV4-3; clone_size: -; d_call: -; j_call: TRBJ1-1; cdr3_aa: CASSQDLHANTEAFF
v_call: TRBV5-1; clone_size: -; d_call: TRBD1; j_call: TRBJ1-1; cdr3_aa: CASSLVRGTQTNTEAFF
v_call: TRBV7-7; clone_size: once; d_call: TRBD2; j_call: TRBJ2-5; cdr3_aa: CASSLTAGQETQYF
v_call: TRBV18; clone_size: -; d_call: -; j_call: TRBJ1-1; cdr3_aa: CASSPFRGENTEAFF
v_call: TRBV6-6; clone_size: -; d_call: -; j_call: TRBJ2-2; cdr3_aa: CASSYTGDTGELFF
v_call: TRBV10-2; clone_size: -; d_call: -; j_call: TRBJ1-3; cdr3_aa: CASSPSQGIAGNTIYF
v_call: TRBV11-2; clone_size: -; d_call: TRBD1; j_call: TRBJ2-1; cdr3_aa: CASSLGPWTGEGYEQFF
v_call: TRBV19; clone_size: few; d_call: -; j_call: TRBJ1-1; cdr3_aa: CAVRGGTHRLNTEAFF
v_call: TRBV19; clone_size: few; d_call: -; j_call: TRBJ1-2; cdr3_aa: CATGDWYGYTF
v_call: TRBV5-6; clone_size: -; d_call: -; j_call: TRBJ2-3; cdr3_aa: CASSLAYRVTFTDTQYF
v_call: TRBV9; clone_size: -; d_call: -; j_call: TRBJ1-6; cdr3_aa: CASSRGDSPLHF
v_call: TRBV10-1; clone_size: once; d_call: -; j_call: TRBJ1-5; cdr3_aa: CASRGPSSNQPQHF
v_call: TRBV14; clone_size: -; d_call: TRBD1; j_call: TRBJ1-4; cdr3_aa: CASSQGRGLGTEKLFF
v_call: TRBV9; clone_size: -; d_call: TRBD1; j_call: TRBJ2-5; cdr3_aa: CASSVVTGQTQYF
v_call: TRBV11-2; clone_size: -; d_call: TRBD1; j_call: TRBJ2-5; cdr3_aa: CASSRDRGSRETQYF
v_call: TRBV27; clone_size: -; d_call: -; j_call: TRBJ2-7; cdr3_aa: CASSRKRSGEQYF
v_call: TRBV19; clone_size: -; d_call: TRBD2; j_call: TRBJ2-1; cdr3_aa: CASSSGLAVVGEQFF
v_call: TRBV7-7; clone_size: -; d_call: TRBD2; j_call: TRBJ2-5; cdr3_aa: CASSLGGGDQETQYF
v_call: TRBV10-2; clone_size: -; d_call: TRBD2; j_call: TRBJ2-2; cdr3_aa: CASRGASGRGGGELFF
v_call: TRBV7-2; clone_size: -; d_call: TRBD1; j_call: TRBJ1-6; cdr3_aa: CASSPRTGTYNSPLHF
v_call: TRBV5-1; clone_size: -; d_call: TRBD1; j_call: TRBJ1-2; cdr3_aa: CASSLGTGGTYGYTF
v_call: TRBV27; clone_size: -; d_call: TRBD2; j_call: TRBJ2-1; cdr3_aa: CASSLSGSSYNEQFF
v_call: TRBV28; clone_size: -; d_call: TRBD1; j_call: TRBJ1-2; cdr3_aa: CASSPMDRDDGYTF
v_call: TRBV27; clone_size: -; d_call: -; j_call: TRBJ2-2; cdr3_aa: CASSTPYRQIGELFF
v_call: TRBV5-4; clone_size: -; d_call: TRBD1; j_call: TRBJ2-7; cdr3_aa: CASSTPTGYEQYF
v_call: TRBV14; clone_size: -; d_call: -; j_call: TRBJ2-7; cdr3_aa: CASRGGGYEQYF
v_call: TRBV6-5; clone_size: -; d_call: -; j_call: TRBJ1-3; cdr3_aa: CASRRTSGNTIYF
v_call: TRBV11-3; clone_size: -; d_call: TRBD2; j_call: TRBJ2-3; cdr3_aa: CASSPRGSQAKPGGDTQYF
v_call: TRBV6-5; clone_size: -; d_call: -; j_call: TRBJ2-3; cdr3_aa: CASSYGWTDTQYF
v_call: TRBV6-5; clone_size: -; d_call: -; j_call: TRBJ1-1; cdr3_aa: CASRGGGPNTEAFF
v_call: TRBV7-2; clone_size: -; d_call: -; j_call: TRBJ1-1; cdr3_aa: CASTFNGGTEAFF
v_call: TRBV5-1; clone_size: -; d_call: -; j_call: TRBJ2-7; cdr3_aa: CASSFGQTTAYEQYF
v_call: TRBV27; clone_size: -; d_call: TRBD1; j_call: TRBJ2-3; cdr3_aa: CASSTTGAAHNLSTDTQYF